The entry below describes one TCR beta chain. Its specificity is not known. This sample is drawn from a study of response to subunit inactivated influenza vaccine. TCRdb analysed the RT-PCR reads with MiXCR anew, one entry per CDR3 protein. Of 400,000 to 650,000 distinct CDR3 sequences in the sample, 7.2% were seen once. Study-wide results and caveats: It was suggested by the authors that few new T cells are recruited by each seasonal influenza vaccination.

Germline CDR1 ENHRY, CDR2 SYGVKD. V trimming: 2 bases; J trimming: 6 bases; junction bases outside the gene matches: 4. The CDR3 runs to 15 residues. The sequence derives from a man in his fifties or sixties who received an inactivated influenza vaccine. This material consisted of PBMCs from blood, taken around 2 years after vaccination. This rearrangement joins TRBV10-3 to TRBJ2-2; 9 bases map to TRBD2. In DNA, the CDR3 is TGTGCCATCAGTGAGCCGGGACTAGCTTCCGGGGAGCTGTTTTTT. Its translation is CAISEPGLASGELFF.